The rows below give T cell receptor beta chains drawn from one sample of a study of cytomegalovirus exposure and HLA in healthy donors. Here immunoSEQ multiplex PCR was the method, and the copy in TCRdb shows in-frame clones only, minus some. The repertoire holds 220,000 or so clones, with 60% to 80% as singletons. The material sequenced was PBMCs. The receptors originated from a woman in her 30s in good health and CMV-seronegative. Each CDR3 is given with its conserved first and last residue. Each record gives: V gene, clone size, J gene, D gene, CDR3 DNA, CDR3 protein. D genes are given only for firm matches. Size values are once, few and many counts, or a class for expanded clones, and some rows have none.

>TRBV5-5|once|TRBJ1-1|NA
TGTGCCAGCAGCTTGGGGGCGGGGTCCGCTGAAGCTTTCTTT
CASSLGAGSAEAFF
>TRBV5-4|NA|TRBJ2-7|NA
TGTGCCAGCAGCTTGGTACAGGGCCACGAGCAGTACTTC
CASSLVQGHEQYF
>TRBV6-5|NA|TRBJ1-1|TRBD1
TGTGCCAGCAGTTCTAGGACAGGGGGCCTGACTGAAGCTTTCTTT
CASSSRTGGLTEAFF
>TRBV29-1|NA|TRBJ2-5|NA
TGCAGCGTTGGACAGCGGGTCGGCGCAGAGACCCAGTACTTC
CSVGQRVGAETQYF
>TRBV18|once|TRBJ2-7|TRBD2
TGTGCCAGCTCTCGAGCTAGCGGGGGCTCCTACGAGCAGTACTTC
CASSRASGGSYEQYF
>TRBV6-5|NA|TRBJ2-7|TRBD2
TGTGCCAGCAGCTTCCTAGCGGGCCTCTACGAGCAGTACTTC
CASSFLAGLYEQYF
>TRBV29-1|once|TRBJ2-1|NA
TGCAGCGCTGGGAGTGCGGGCGAGCAGTTCTTC
CSAGSAGEQFF
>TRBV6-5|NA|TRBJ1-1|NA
TGTGCCAGCAGTTACCCGCCAGGGGAAGCTTTCTTT
CASSYPPGEAFF
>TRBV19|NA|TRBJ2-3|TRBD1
TGTGCCAGTAGTATGCCGGGACAGGGTTTGAGGGATACGCAGTATTTT
CASSMPGQGLRDTQYF
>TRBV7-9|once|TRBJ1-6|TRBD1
TGTGCCAGCAGCTCAACGGGACAGTATAATTCACCCCTCCACTTT
CASSSTGQYNSPLHF
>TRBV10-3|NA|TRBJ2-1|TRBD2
TGTGCCATCAGTGAGTCGATGGCTAGCGGGGGGGCTGAGCAGTTCTTC
CAISESMASGGAEQFF
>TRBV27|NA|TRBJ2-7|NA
TGTGCCAGCAGTTTCGCTCGGGGCGAGCAGTACTTC
CASSFARGEQYF
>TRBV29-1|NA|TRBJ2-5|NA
TGCAGCGTTGAAGGCCTAAAAGGGGGAGAGACCCAGTACTTC
CSVEGLKGGETQYF
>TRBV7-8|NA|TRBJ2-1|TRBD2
TGTGCCAGCAGCTTACGCGGGGGCTCCTACAATGAGCAGTTCTTC
CASSLRGGSYNEQFF
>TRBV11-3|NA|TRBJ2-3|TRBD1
TGTGCCAGCAGCTTCGAGGACAGGGTGGTCTTGGATACGCAGTATTTT
CASSFEDRVVLDTQYF
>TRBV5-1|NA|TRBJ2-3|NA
TGCGCCAGCAGCTTGGATCAGGCTAGCTCAGATACGCAGTATTTT
CASSLDQASSDTQYF
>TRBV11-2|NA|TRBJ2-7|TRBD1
TGTGCCAGCAGCACCCTGGGGGACAGGGGCCTGTACGAGCAGTACTTC
CASSTLGDRGLYEQYF
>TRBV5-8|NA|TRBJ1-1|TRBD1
TGTGCCAGCAGCTTGGAAGGACAGGGGATGAACACTGAAGCTTTCTTT
CASSLEGQGMNTEAFF
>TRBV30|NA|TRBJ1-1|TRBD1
TGTGCCTGGAGTGTACCTGGAGACAGGGACTTCGGAGCTTTCTTT
CAWSVPGDRDFGAFF
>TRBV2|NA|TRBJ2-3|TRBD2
TGTGCCAGCAGTGAATGGGGACTAGCGGGGGGTCCCGAGAGCACAGATACGCAGTATTTT
CASSEWGLAGGPESTDTQYF
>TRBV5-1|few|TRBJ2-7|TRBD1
TGCGCCAGCAGCAAAGGGACAGCCTACGAGCAGTACTTC
CASSKGTAYEQYF
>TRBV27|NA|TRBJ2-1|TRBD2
TGTGCCAGCAGTTTATCGATAGCGGGGGTGATCCACAATGAGCAGTTCTTC
CASSLSIAGVIHNEQFF
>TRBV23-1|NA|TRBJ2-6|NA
TGCGCCAGCAGTCAATCATCCCGCTCTGGGGCCAACGTCCTGACTTTC
CASSQSSRSGANVLTF
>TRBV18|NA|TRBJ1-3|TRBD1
TGTGCCAGCTCACCACCACCGGGACAGCTTGGACACACCATATATTTT
CASSPPPGQLGHTIYF
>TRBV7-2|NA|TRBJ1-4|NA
TGTGCCAGCAGCTTAGGTTTAGCCGTCTCAACTAATGAAAAACTGTTTTTT
CASSLGLAVSTNEKLFF
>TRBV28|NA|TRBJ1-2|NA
TGTGCCAGCAATATGGGGGGGGCCCCCTATGGCTACACCTTC
CASNMGGAPYGYTF
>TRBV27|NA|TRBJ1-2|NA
TGTGCCAGCAGTTCGACCGGGGCTAACTATGGCTACACCTTC
CASSSTGANYGYTF
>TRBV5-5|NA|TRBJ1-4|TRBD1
TGTGCCAGCAGCTTGGGTTCCGGGACAGCTAATGAAAAACTGTTTTTT
CASSLGSGTANEKLFF
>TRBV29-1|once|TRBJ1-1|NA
TGCAGCGGCGGTGGTTGGGACTCCGCTGAAGCTTTCTTT
CSGGGWDSAEAFF
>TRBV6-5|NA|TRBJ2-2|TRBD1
TGTGCCAGCAGTGGGGACAGCACCGGGGAGCTGTTTTTT
CASSGDSTGELFF
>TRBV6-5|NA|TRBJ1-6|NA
TGTGCCAGCAGCCCCGGACAGTGGGAGTCACCCCTCCACTTT
CASSPGQWESPLHF
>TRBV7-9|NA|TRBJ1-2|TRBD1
TGTGCCAGCAACCTTTGGACAGGGGGTTCCCAAGCTAACTATGGCTACACCTTC
CASNLWTGGSQANYGYTF
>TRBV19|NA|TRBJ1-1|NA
TGTGCCAGTAGTATTGGAGGGATGGGTGGGAACACTGAAGCTTTCTTT
CASSIGGMGGNTEAFF
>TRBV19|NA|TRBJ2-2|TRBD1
TGTGCCAGTAGTATAGGGGGGACAGGGGGGACCGGGGAGCTGTTTTTT
CASSIGGTGGTGELFF
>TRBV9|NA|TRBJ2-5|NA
TGTGCCAGCAGCGTAGGAGTTCTTGAGTTTCAAGAGACCCAGTACTTC
CASSVGVLEFQETQYF
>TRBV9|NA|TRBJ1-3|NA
TGTGCCAGCGGGACTGTGGATGGAAACACCATATATTTT
CASGTVDGNTIYF
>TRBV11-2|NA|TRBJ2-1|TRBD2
TGTGCCAGCAGCCCGGGGACTAGGCTAAGTTCCTACAATGAGCAGTTCTTC
CASSPGTRLSSYNEQFF
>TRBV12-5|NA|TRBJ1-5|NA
TGTGCCTCCGACTGGAGGGGTGATCAGCCCCAGCATTTT
CASDWRGDQPQHF